The 16 T cell receptor beta chains given below trace back to one sample, sequenced in a study of blood T cell repertoires in COVID-19. Sequencing used immunoSEQ multiplex PCR; TCRdb keeps in-frame clones, though not all of them. This sample has 90,000 to 130,000 clones, with more than 75% found just once. The sequencing input was peripheral blood. The receptors originated from a woman aged 45-65 years with acute or convalescent COVID-19.

The gene calls are TRBV19 and TRBJ2-1, with 9 bases aligning to TRBD2. After removal of 6 bases from V and 0 bases from J, the junction contained 15 bases not matched to a gene. In germline, CDR1 is LNHDA, CDR2 SQIVND (reference sequence). The CDR3 totals 19 residues. The CDR3 DNA follows: TGTGCCAGTAGGGCGACTAGCGGAAGCTGGTGGAGCTCCTACAATGAGCAGTTCTTC. Amino acids: CASRATSGSWWSSYNEQFF.

This chain uses TRBV5-8 with TRBJ1-4, with 7 bases aligning to TRBD1. Trimming cost V 0 bases and J 0 bases; bases outside gene matches: 2. There are 16 residues in the CDR3. Per germline, CDR1 SGHTS and CDR2 YDEGEE. CDR3 protein: CASSLGRGTTNEKLFF. CDR3 DNA: TGTGCCAGCAGCTTGGGCAGGGGGACAACTAATGAAAAACTGTTTTTT. Filled out from reference TRBV5-8 and TRBJ1-4, the complete variable domain reads EAGVTQSPTHLIKTRGQQATLRCSPISGHTSVYWYQQALGLGLQFLLWYDEGEERNRGNFPPRFSGRQFPNYSSELNVNALELEDSALYLCASSLGRGTTNEKLFFGSGTQLSVL.

The V gene is TRBV20-1, the J gene TRBJ1-1, with D possibly TRBD1 on 5 matching bases. This CDR3 contains 11 residues. Germline CDR1 is DFQATT and CDR2 is SNEGSKA (reference sequence). V lost 3 bases, J lost 11 bases, and 13 bases lay in between. The CDR3 DNA sequence: TGCAGTGCTAGTGTGGCAGGGTGCGCTTTCTTT. Translating it yields CSASVAGCAFF.

The genes are TRBV2 and TRBJ2-3; 8 positions match TRBD2. Germline values: CDR1 SNHLY, CDR2 FYNNEI. CDR3 length: 14 amino acids. Losses at the gene ends were 6 bases for V and 6 bases for J; bases not matched to a gene: 8. The CDR3 nucleotides are TGTGCCAGCAGGAAGGGGACTAGTTACGATACGCAGTATTTT. Encoded protein: CASRKGTSYDTQYF.

This rearrangement joins TRBV5-6 to TRBJ1-5; D gene unclear. V was clipped by 0 bases and J by 9 bases, with 7 bases between them. Looked up from germline, CDR1 is SGHDT and CDR2 is YYEEEE. The CDR3 extends over 12 amino acids. In nucleotides, the CDR3 is TGTGCCAGCAGCTTGGTGTCGGGGCCCCAGCATTTT. Protein sequence: CASSLVSGPQHF.

The DNA of the CDR3 is TGTGCCAGCAGCGTAGAATTAGCCCCCCCCGGTGGCTACACCTTC. This codes for CASSVELAPPGGYTF. The V gene is TRBV9, the J gene TRBJ1-2; D uncertain. Germline V gene lookup returns CDR1 SGDLS and CDR2 YYNGEE. Trimming shortened V by 0 bases and J by 7 bases, and 16 bases separated the two germline ends. The CDR3 loop spans 15 amino acids. Full variable domain (remainder filled in from reference TRBV9 and TRBJ1-2): DSGVTQTPKHLITATGQRVTLRCSPRSGDLSVYWYQQSLDQGLQFLIQYYNGEERAKGNILERFSAQQFPDLHSELNLSSLELGDSALYFCASSVELAPPGGYTFGSGTRLTVV.

The rearrangement uses TRBV6-5 and TRBJ2-7; possibly TRBD2 for D (6 bases). Trimming removed 6 bases from V and 0 bases from J, with 15 bases in between. This CDR3 is built from 15 residues. Germline V gene lookup returns CDR1 MNHEY and CDR2 SVGAGI. CDR3 nucleotides: TGTGCCAGCAGAACCGCCGGCGGGGCCTCCTACGAGCAGTACTTC. This sequence encodes CASRTAGGASYEQYF.

This chain links TRBV28 with TRBJ1-2; possibly TRBD1 for D (6 bases). The CDR3 has 13 amino acids. Trimming took off 7 bases at V and 4 bases at J, with 13 bases between the two ends. CDR1 and CDR2 from the germline V gene are MDHEN and SYDVKM. CDR3: CASNDQGPYGYTF. Here the CDR3 DNA reads TGTGCCAGCAACGATCAGGGGCCCTATGGCTACACCTTC.

The genes are TRBV12-5 and TRBJ2-1; TRBD2 aligns across 12 bases. CDR3 size: 14 residues. V dropped 6 bases and J dropped 8; count of bases not matched to a gene: 5. Germline-derived CDR1 and CDR2 are LGHNT and FRNRAP. The DNA for the CDR3 is TGTGCTAGTGGCCCCGGGACTAGCGGGCATGAGCAGTTCTTC. Residues: CASGPGTSGHEQFF.

V usage is TRBV7-9 and J usage is TRBJ2-7; D is possibly TRBD2 (6 bases). Trimming removed 2 bases at V and 9 bases at J, with 26 bases between. The germline V gene encodes CDR1 SEHNR and CDR2 FQNEAQ (reference sequence). CDR3 length equals 17 residues. This CDR3 reads CASSLWGSYREVSRQYF. As DNA, the CDR3 is TGTGCCAGCAGCTTATGGGGGTCGTATAGGGAGGTGAGTCGGCAGTACTTC.

V usage is TRBV19 and J usage is TRBJ2-7; the D is unclear. Germline V lookup: CDR1 LNHDA, CDR2 SQIVND (reference sequence). This CDR3 contains 13 residues. Trimming took 4 bases from V and 6 from J, leaving 13 bases between them. The CDR3: CASSTHPRAEQYF. CDR3 sequence (DNA): TGTGCCAGTAGTACCCACCCGCGAGCCGAGCAGTACTTC.

The chain recombines TRBV19 with TRBJ1-1; 9 bases match TRBD1. Germline V gene lookup returns CDR1 LNHDA and CDR2 SQIVND (reference sequence). V was pared by 3 bases and J by 6 bases, with 5 bases of the junction left unmatched. This CDR3 region has 14 residues. In nucleotides, the CDR3 is TGTGCCAGTAGTATCGGGACAGGGCCTCCTGAAGCTTTCTTT. Protein product: CASSIGTGPPEAFF.

This chain joins TRBV7-8 and TRBJ2-3, with unresolved D. CDR1 is SGHVS, CDR2 FQNEAQ, per germline. The CDR3 extends over 13 amino acids. V was trimmed by 5 bases and J by 1 base, leaving 7 bases between them. The CDR3 loop is CASSRLGTDTQYF. DNA for the CDR3: TGTGCCAGCAGCCGGTTAGGCACAGATACGCAGTATTTT. Drawing the rest from reference TRBV7-8 and TRBJ2-3, the complete variable domain is GAGVSQSPRYKVAKRGQDVALRCDPISGHVSLFWYQQALGQGPEFLTYFQNEAQLDKSGLPSDRFFAERPEGSVSTLKIQRTQQEDSAVYLCASSRLGTDTQYFGPGTRLTVL.

The chain combines TRBV6-1 with TRBJ2-7; 7 bases agree with TRBD1. V lost 3 bases and J lost 4; bases outside the gene matches: 6. Germline values: CDR1 MNHNS, CDR2 SASEGT. This CDR3 comprises 14 residues. CDR3 nucleotide sequence: TGTGCCAGCAGTGACCGACAGGGTTTATACGAGCAGTACTTC. Translated, it gives CASSDRQGLYEQYF.

This clone was detected once. V is TRBV15 and J is TRBJ1-1; possibly TRBD1 for D (5 bases). The CDR3 spans 15 residues. Trimming removed 8 bases at V and 0 bases at J, with 16 bases between. Germline loops: CDR1 LNHNV, CDR2 YYDKDF (reference sequence). The CDR3, as DNA: TGTGCCACCGCGGGGTCAGGGATAATGAACACTGAAGCTTTCTTT. Its protein is CATAGSGIMNTEAFF. Full variable domain (outside the CDR3, taken from reference TRBV15 and TRBJ1-1): DAMVIQNPRYQVTQFGKPVTLSCSQTLNHNVMYWYQQKSSQAPKLLFHYYDKDFNNEADTPDNFQSRRPNTSFCFLDIRSPGLGDTAMYLCATAGSGIMNTEAFFGQGTRLTVV.

Written as DNA, the CDR3 is TGCAGCGTTGCCGGGCAGGGGGAAGAGACCCAGTACTTC. Amino acids: CSVAGQGEETQYF. The rearrangement joins TRBV29-1 to TRBJ2-5; 7 bases are shared with TRBD1. The trim removed 4 bases at V and 3 bases at J, leaving 5 bases unmatched. The CDR3 consists of 13 residues. Germline V gene sequence: CDR1 SQVTM, CDR2 ANQGSEA.